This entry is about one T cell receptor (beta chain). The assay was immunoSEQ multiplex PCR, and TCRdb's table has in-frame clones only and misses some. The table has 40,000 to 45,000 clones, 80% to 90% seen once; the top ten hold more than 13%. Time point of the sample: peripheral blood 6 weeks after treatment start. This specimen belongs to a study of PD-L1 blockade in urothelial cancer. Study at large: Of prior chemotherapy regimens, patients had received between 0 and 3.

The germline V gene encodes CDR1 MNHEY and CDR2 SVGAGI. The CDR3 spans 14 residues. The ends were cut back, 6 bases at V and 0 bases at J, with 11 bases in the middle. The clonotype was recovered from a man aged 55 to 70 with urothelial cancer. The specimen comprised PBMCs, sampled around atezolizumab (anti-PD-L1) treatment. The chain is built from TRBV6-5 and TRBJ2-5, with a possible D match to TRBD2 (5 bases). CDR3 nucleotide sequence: TGTGCCAGCAGATCCGGGATGTACCAAGAGACCCAGTACTTC. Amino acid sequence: CASRSGMYQETQYF.